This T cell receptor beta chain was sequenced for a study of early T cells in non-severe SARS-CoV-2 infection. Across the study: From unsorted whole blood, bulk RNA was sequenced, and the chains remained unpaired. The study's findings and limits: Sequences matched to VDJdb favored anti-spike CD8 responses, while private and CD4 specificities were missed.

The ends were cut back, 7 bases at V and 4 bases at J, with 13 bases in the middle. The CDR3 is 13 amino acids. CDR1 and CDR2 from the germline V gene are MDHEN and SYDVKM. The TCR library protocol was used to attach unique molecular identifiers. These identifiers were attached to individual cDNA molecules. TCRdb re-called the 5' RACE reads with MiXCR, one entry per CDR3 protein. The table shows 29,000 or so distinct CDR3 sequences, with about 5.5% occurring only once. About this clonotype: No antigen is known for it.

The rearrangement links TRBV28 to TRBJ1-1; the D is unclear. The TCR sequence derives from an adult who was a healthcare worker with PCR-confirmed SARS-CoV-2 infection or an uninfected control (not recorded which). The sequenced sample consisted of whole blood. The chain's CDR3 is CASTPRPSTEAFF. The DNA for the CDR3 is TGTGCCAGCACTCCCCGGCCCAGCACTGAAGCTTTCTTT. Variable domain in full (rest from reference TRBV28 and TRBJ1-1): DVKVTQSSRYLVKRTGEKVFLECVQDMDHENMFWYRQDPGLGLRLIYFSYDVKMKEKGDIPEGYSVSREKKERFSLILESASTNQTSMYLCASTPRPSTEAFFGQGTRLTVV.